Each of the 28 T cell receptor beta chains below was sequenced from the same sample in a study of cytomegalovirus exposure and HLA in healthy donors. The table came from immunoSEQ multiplex PCR; TCRdb's copy has only in-frame clones and leaves some out. In the table there are fewer than 120,000 clones, roughly 87% of which are singletons. Specimen: PBMCs. The receptors originated from a woman under 30 in good health and CMV-seronegative.

The rearrangement uses TRBV28 and TRBJ1-2; 8 bases are shared with TRBD1. Per the germline V gene, CDR1 is MDHEN and CDR2 is SYDVKM. The length of the CDR3 is 15 residues. V lost 2 bases and J lost 7; bases outside the gene matches: 9. The CDR3 loop reads CASSLPGGAQRGYTF. The CDR3 coding sequence is TGTGCCAGCAGTTTACCAGGGGGCGCCCAACGTGGCTACACCTTC.

The V gene is TRBV28, the J gene TRBJ1-1; D unclear. Germline-derived CDR1 and CDR2 are MDHEN and SYDVKM. There are 11 residues in the CDR3. V was cut by 7 bases and J by 3 bases, with 6 bases left in between. The CDR3: CASTDYTEAFF. CDR3 coding DNA: TGTGCCAGCACCGACTACACTGAAGCTTTCTTT.

This chain connects TRBV28 to TRBJ1-1; D is uncertain. CDR1 is MDHEN and CDR2 is SYDVKM in the germline V gene. The CDR3 sequence is 14 residues long. Trimming took off 5 bases at V and 4 bases at J, with 14 bases between the two ends. The DNA for the CDR3 is TGTGCCAGCAGTGCAACCGGGAGAAGCACTGAAGCTTTCTTT. This gives the protein CASSATGRSTEAFF.

In its sample, this clone was seen a few times. The V gene is TRBV11-2, the J gene TRBJ1-2; D unclear. The V end was cut by 1 base, the J end by 0 bases, with 9 bases between. The CDR3 consists of 15 residues. Germline CDR1 reads SGHAT; CDR2 reads FQNNGV. CDR3 loop: CASSLGERSNYGYTF. CDR3 DNA sequence: TGTGCCAGCAGCTTAGGCGAGAGGTCTAACTATGGCTACACCTTC.

The genes are TRBV27 and TRBJ2-3; unclear D gene. The CDR3 loop spans 13 amino acids. Trimming removed 6 bases at V and 4 bases at J, with 11 bases between. The V gene's germline CDR1 is MNHEY and CDR2 SMNVEV (reference sequence). The CDR3 coding sequence is TGTGCCAGCAGGAGGCCCCTCGCAGATACGCAGTATTTT. Translating it yields CASRRPLADTQYF.

The V and J genes are TRBV2 and TRBJ1-3, with D uncertain. The germline gives CDR1 SNHLY, CDR2 FYNNEI. Trimming removed 4 bases at V and 0 bases at J, with 7 bases between. This CDR3 is built from 14 residues. CDR3 in DNA: TGTGCCAGCAGTGTGCACAGCTCTGGAAACACCATATATTTT. Residues: CASSVHSSGNTIYF. The variable domain in full, with the rest retrieved from reference TRBV2 and TRBJ1-3, is EPEVTQTPSHQVTQMGQEVILRCVPISNHLYFYWYRQILGQKVEFLVSFYNNEISEKSEIFDDQFSVERPDGSNFTLKIRSTKLEDSAMYFCASSVHSSGNTIYFGEGSWLTVV.

The J gene is TRBJ1-2, the V gene TRBV28; 7 nucleotides align to TRBD1. Trimming cost V 8 bases and J 4 bases; bases outside gene matches: 10. Germline-derived CDR1 and CDR2 are MDHEN and SYDVKM. The CDR3 is 14 amino acids. The CDR3 DNA sequence: TGTGCCAGCGTATACAGGGGACCAGGCTATGGCTACACCTTC. This codes for CASVYRGPGYGYTF.

As regards this clone: One end of the junction fails to match germline, which may point to a read error. V usage is TRBV7-7 and J usage is TRBJ2-7; 11 bases match TRBD1. This CDR3 is 14 amino acids long. Germline CDR1 is SSHAT and CDR2 is FNYEAQ (reference sequence). The CDR3 region is CASSPGTGGLEQYF. The CDR3, as DNA: TGTGCTAGCAGCCCCGGGACAGGGGGTCTCGAGCAGTACTTC.

The chain links TRBV5-6 to TRBJ2-7; perhaps TRBD2 as D (6 bases). This CDR3 is built from 13 residues. Germline V CDR1 and CDR2: SGHDT, YYEEEE. Trimming shortened V by 0 bases and J by 3 bases, and 7 bases separated the two germline ends. This CDR3 is CASSLGGLYEQYF. CDR3 DNA sequence: TGTGCCAGCAGCTTGGGGGGACTCTACGAGCAGTACTTC.

V usage is TRBV4-2 and J usage is TRBJ2-5, with 13 bases identical to TRBD2. V trimming: 4 bases; J trimming: 5 bases; junction bases outside the gene matches: 7. Germline loops: CDR1 LGHNA, CDR2 YNFKEQ. There are 16 residues in the CDR3. The CDR3 DNA is TGTGCCAGCAGCCGGACTAGCGGGAGACTTGAGGAGACCCAGTACTTC. Encoded protein: CASSRTSGRLEETQYF.

The chain joins TRBV6-1 to TRBJ2-7; the D gene is possibly TRBD1 (5 bases). V was trimmed by 7 bases and J by 1 base, leaving 17 bases between them. The CDR3 extends over 15 amino acids. Germline lookup yields CDR1 MNHNS and CDR2 SASEGT. CDR3 DNA: TGTGCCAGCACACAGGACCGAGAGCGATCCTACGAGCAGTACTTC. Amino acids: CASTQDRERSYEQYF.

This chain links TRBV5-1 with TRBJ1-4; TRBD1 aligns across 7 bases. The CDR3 extends over 16 amino acids. From germline, CDR1 is SGHRS and CDR2 YFSETQ. Losses at the gene ends were 3 bases for V and 1 base for J; bases not matched to a gene: 6. The CDR3 DNA follows: TGCGCCAGCAGCTCTTACAGGGGCCTAACTAATGAAAAACTGTTTTTT. This sequence encodes CASSSYRGLTNEKLFF.

This clone was seen just once. The V call is TRBV30, the J call TRBJ2-1; D call uncertain. V was pared by 2 bases and J by 0 bases, with 11 bases between. From germline, CDR1 is GTSNPN and CDR2 SVGIG (reference sequence). This CDR3 is 15 amino acids long. This chain's CDR3 is CAWSPLFLSYNEQFF. The CDR3 region has the DNA TGTGCCTGGAGTCCTCTCTTCCTCTCCTACAATGAGCAGTTCTTC.

The genes are TRBV7-2 and TRBJ2-5; 10 nucleotides agree with TRBD2. The CDR3 totals 16 residues. Germline lookup yields CDR1 SGHTA and CDR2 FQGNSA. V dropped 7 bases and J dropped 5; count of bases not matched to a gene: 13. The CDR3 here is CASNLQPSGGWETQYF. For the CDR3, the DNA is TGTGCCAGCAACCTACAACCTAGCGGGGGATGGGAGACCCAGTACTTC.

The V call is TRBV7-2, the J call TRBJ1-4; the D is unclear. In germline, CDR1 is SGHTA, CDR2 FQGNSA. The length of the CDR3 is 15 residues. The V gene lost 3 bases and the J gene lost 0 bases, with 8 bases spanning the gap. CDR3 region: CASSFTRATNEKLFF. CDR3 nucleotide sequence: TGTGCCAGCAGCTTTACGCGGGCAACTAATGAAAAACTGTTTTTT.

This clone has a single count. The chain joins TRBV6-5 to TRBJ1-5; 8 nucleotides match TRBD1. The ends lost 0 bases at V and 6 bases at J; junction bases unmatched: 4. The CDR3 sequence is 15 residues long. Per the germline V gene, CDR1 is MNHEY and CDR2 is SVGAGI. The CDR3 DNA is TGTGCCAGCAGTTACTCTAGGACAGGGAGTCAGCCCCAGCATTTT. As protein: CASSYSRTGSQPQHF.

DNA for the CDR3: TGTGCCAGCAGCAGCGCTAGCGGGAGTGGGGAGACCCAGTACTTC. It yields the protein CASSSASGSGETQYF. J is TRBJ2-5 and V is TRBV7-3, with 10 bases aligning to TRBD2. Germline values: CDR1 SGHTA, CDR2 FQGTGA. With V trimmed by 5 bases and J by 5 bases, 8 bases remained unmatched. This CDR3 is 15 amino acids long.

In this sample, this clone turned up once. The chain has TRBV6-5 and TRBJ2-7, with 7 bases identical to TRBD2. The CDR3 has 15 amino acids. V lost 4 bases to trimming and J lost 3 bases; unmatched junction nucleotides: 9. Germline lookup yields CDR1 MNHEY and CDR2 SVGAGI. The CDR3 DNA reads TGTGCCAGCAGTTCCCCGGGCCGGGAGGACTACGAGCAGTACTTC. This sequence encodes CASSSPGREDYEQYF.

V is TRBV12-5 and J is TRBJ2-5; unclear D gene. Deletions cut 6 bases from V and 2 bases from J, with 16 bases between. The CDR3 has 15 amino acids. Germline lookup yields CDR1 LGHNT and CDR2 FRNRAP. CDR3 loop: CASGFQTPGQETQYF. Written as DNA, the CDR3 is TGTGCTAGTGGGTTCCAGACTCCCGGGCAAGAGACCCAGTACTTC.

This chain connects TRBV19 to TRBJ2-7, with 8 nucleotides matching TRBD1. The germline V gene encodes CDR1 LNHDA and CDR2 SQIVND (reference sequence). The CDR3 length is 15 residues. The ends lost 6 bases at V and 3 bases at J; junction bases unmatched: 10. The CDR3 loop reads CASRPAAGGGYEQYF. As DNA, the CDR3 is TGTGCCAGTAGGCCTGCCGCAGGGGGCGGCTACGAGCAGTACTTC. The full variable domain, rest sourced from reference TRBV19 and TRBJ2-7, is DGGITQSPKYLFRKEGQNVTLSCEQNLNHDAMYWYRQDPGQGLRLIYYSQIVNDFQKGDIAEGYSVSREKKESFPLTVTSAQKNPTAFYLCASRPAAGGGYEQYFGPGTRLTVT.

The chain is built from TRBV29-1 and TRBJ2-5, with a possible D match to TRBD1 (5 bases). The length of the CDR3 is 14 residues. Trimming stripped 4 bases from V and 5 bases from J, with 17 bases between. Per the germline V gene, CDR1 is SQVTM and CDR2 is ANQGSEA. CDR3 in amino acids: CSVVDLGVGETQYF. For the CDR3, the DNA is TGCAGCGTTGTAGATCTAGGGGTAGGGGAGACCCAGTACTTC.

The chain couples TRBV7-2 to TRBJ1-1; 8 bases match TRBD1. The CDR3 is 14 amino acids. J gave up 6 bases and V 5 bases, and 8 bases lay outside the gene matches. Germline CDR1 and CDR2: SGHTA and FQGNSA. CDR3 coding DNA: TGTGCCAGCAGCCCAAGGACAGGGAGGGCTGAAGCTTTCTTT. It translates to CASSPRTGRAEAFF.

The chain is built from TRBV20-1 and TRBJ2-2, with no clear D. The CDR3 runs 10 residues. Germline V lookup: CDR1 DFQATT, CDR2 SNEGSKA (reference sequence). Trimming removed 7 bases at V and 6 bases at J, with 6 bases between. Written as DNA, the CDR3 is TGCAGTGTCCTGTCCGGGGAGCTGTTTTTT. Translating it yields CSVLSGELFF.

The chain uses TRBV28 and TRBJ1-4, with D maybe TRBD1 (5 bases). Per the germline V gene, CDR1 is MDHEN and CDR2 is SYDVKM. The V end was cut by 6 bases, the J end by 7 bases, with 18 bases between. The CDR3 runs 15 residues. CDR3 region: CASSQPRGVSEKLFF. CDR3 DNA: TGTGCCAGCAGCCAGCCGCGGGGGGTTAGTGAAAAACTGTTTTTT.

The rearrangement uses TRBV27 and TRBJ2-5; D unresolved. V was pared by 4 bases and J by 1 base, with 7 bases between. CDR1 is MNHEY and CDR2 is SMNVEV in the germline V gene (reference sequence). The CDR3 extends over 13 amino acids. The CDR3 protein is CASSSYLQETQYF. DNA of the CDR3: TGTGCCAGCAGTTCCTATCTCCAAGAGACCCAGTACTTC.

This rearrangement joins TRBV19 to TRBJ1-6; the D gene is possibly TRBD1 (5 bases). V was pared by 6 bases and J by 2 bases, with 8 bases between. Germline V gene sequence: CDR1 LNHDA, CDR2 SQIVND (reference sequence). The CDR3 extends over 14 amino acids. The CDR3, as DNA: TGTGCCAGTAGCAGGGATCCCTATAATTCACCCCTCCACTTT. Its protein is CASSRDPYNSPLHF.

This chain uses TRBV11-2 with TRBJ2-3, with D possibly matching TRBD2 (6 bases). Germline values: CDR1 SGHAT, CDR2 FQNNGV. This CDR3 contains 18 residues. Trimming shortened V by 1 base and J by 6 bases, and 23 bases separated the two germline ends. The CDR3 here is CASSLAGRTGEQSDTQYF. CDR3 in DNA: TGTGCCAGCAGCTTAGCGGGGCGAACGGGGGAGCAGAGTGATACGCAGTATTTT.

The V gene is TRBV29-1, the J gene TRBJ2-5, with TRBD2 identical over 15 bases. Germline CDR1 and CDR2: SQVTM and ANQGSEA. V shed 5 bases, J shed 0 bases, and the junction held 4 bases outside the gene matches. This CDR3 has 16 residues. The CDR3 reads CSVQGTSGRYQETQYF. CDR3 DNA: TGCAGCGTTCAGGGGACTAGCGGGAGGTACCAAGAGACCCAGTACTTC.